This is a list of T cell receptor beta chains from one sample in a study of T-cell memory formation after mild COVID-19. TCRdb reanalysed the 5' RACE reads using MiXCR and keeps one entry per CDR3 protein. The data show around 300,000 distinct CDR3 sequences, around 19% seen once. The sequenced sample was PBMCs or a T cell subset sorted from them (not recorded which). These receptors originate from a man aged 18 to 29 who had mild COVID-19 (a few samples of this study predate the infection). Cell type and time point are not known. The CDR3 runs from the conserved cysteine through the conserved F or W. Fields, in order: J gene, clone size, V gene, D gene, CDR3 DNA, CDR3 protein. A D gene is named only where the DNA matches it firmly. Clone size appears in some rows only: once, few, many, or a class for an expanded clone.

>TRBJ2-2|.|TRBV6-5|.
TGTGCCAGCAGTTACGGGACAACCGGGGAGCTGTTTTTT
CASSYGTTGELFF
>TRBJ1-6|few|TRBV7-9|.
TGTGCCAGCAGCTCGGATCACAGGGCTCTTGGTTCACCCCTCCACTTT
CASSSDHRALGSPLHF
>TRBJ2-7|.|TRBV27|TRBD1
TGTGCCAGCACTCCGATGGGACAGGGGAAAGTGGTATACGAGCAGTACTTC
CASTPMGQGKVVYEQYF
>TRBJ2-7|.|TRBV5-1|TRBD1
TGCGCCAGCAGCCGTGCCGGGACAGGGTTTCGCGAGCAGTACTTC
CASSRAGTGFREQYF
>TRBJ1-1|.|TRBV6-2/TRBV6-3|.
TGTGCCAGCAGAGGGGGTTTGGACACTGAAGCTTTCTTT
CASRGGLDTEAFF
>TRBJ1-5|many|TRBV5-1|.
TGCGCCAGCAGCTTGGGGCGGCTGGGTGGGGAGCCCCAGCATTTT
CASSLGRLGGEPQHF
>TRBJ2-5|.|TRBV7-3|.
TGTGCCAGCAGCTTAACCCCACTAGCCGGGGAGACCCAGTACTTC
CASSLTPLAGETQYF
>TRBJ1-1|.|TRBV5-1|.
TGCGCCAGCAGCATGACTTTGAACACTGAAGCTTTCTTT
CASSMTLNTEAFF
>TRBJ1-2|.|TRBV4-2|.
TGTGCCAGCAGCCAAGGATTCACAGGGACCGGCTACACCTTC
CASSQGFTGTGYTF
>TRBJ1-5|.|TRBV12-3/TRBV12-4|.
TGTGCCAGCAGTTTATCAGTTCGGAATCAGCCCCAGCATTTT
CASSLSVRNQPQHF
>TRBJ1-2|.|TRBV7-9|TRBD1
TGTGCCAGCAGCTTTCGACAGGGGGTCGCGTATGGCTACACCTTC
CASSFRQGVAYGYTF
>TRBJ1-2|once|TRBV20-1|.
TGCAGTGCTAGAATCCCGCCCCAGGAGGGCGTCTATGGCTACACCTTC
CSARIPPQEGVYGYTF
>TRBJ1-4|.|TRBV10-2|.
TGCGCCAGCCGCAGTATAGGTGAAAAACTGTTTTTT
CASRSIGEKLFF
>TRBJ2-1|few|TRBV20-1|TRBD2
TGCAGTGCTAGAGGCAGGACTAGCGGGGCTGGTTCCAATGAGCAGTTCTTC
CSARGRTSGAGSNEQFF
>TRBJ2-1|few|TRBV15|TRBD1
TGTGCCACCAGCAGTACCCAGGGGGTGCCGTTCTTC
CATSSTQGVPFF
>TRBJ1-3|few|TRBV7-3|TRBD1
TGTGCCAGCAGCTCGGACAGGGAAAACACCATATATTTT
CASSSDRENTIYF
>TRBJ2-3|few|TRBV5-1|.
TGCGCCAGCAGTAATAGGCCCCTTGGGGAAGATACGCAGTATTTT
CASSNRPLGEDTQYF
>TRBJ2-3|.|TRBV18|.
TGTGCCAGCTCACCACTTCCGCTGAACAGGGGCACAGATACGCAGTATTTT
CASSPLPLNRGTDTQYF
>TRBJ2-3|few|TRBV4-2|TRBD2
TGTGCCAGCAGCCCCCGACTAGCGGGATCCTTAACCACGGAAGATACGCAGTATTTT
CASSPRLAGSLTTEDTQYF
>TRBJ1-3|.|TRBV7-2|.
TGTGCCAGCAGCTCCGACAGAAACACCATATATTTT
CASSSDRNTIYF
>TRBJ2-3|few|TRBV5-1|TRBD2
TGCGCCAGCAGCTCGGGACTAGCGGGGGGGACGCAGTATTTT
CASSSGLAGGTQYF
>TRBJ1-2|few|TRBV27|.
TGTGCCAGCAGTCCTTCGGACAGAGCTCAATATGGCTACACCTTC
CASSPSDRAQYGYTF
>TRBJ2-5|many|TRBV7-2|.
TGCGCCAGCAGCCGCGGGCAGCAAGAGACCCAGTACTTC
CASSRGQQETQYF
>TRBJ2-3|once|TRBV12-3/TRBV12-4|.
TGTGCCAGCAGTTCCTCGGGCCCTCCCATTATGGGCACGCAGTATTTT
CASSSSGPPIMGTQYF
>TRBJ2-5|.|TRBV28|TRBD2
TGTGCCAGCAGTCCCGCGGGGGGGCAGAAGACCCAGTACTTC
CASSPAGGQKTQYF
>TRBJ2-1|few|TRBV7-2|TRBD1
TGTGCCAGCAGCTTATCCGGAACAGGGGGTTCGTTCTTC
CASSLSGTGGSFF
>TRBJ2-1|.|TRBV6-6|TRBD2
TGTGCCAGCAGTTACGATCCCGGGACTAGCGGGGGTGCTAAGCAGTTCTTC
CASSYDPGTSGGAKQFF
>TRBJ2-1|.|TRBV7-9|.
TGTGCCAGCAGCTTTCTGGGGTCTAGCCGGGACAATGAGCAGTTCTTC
CASSFLGSSRDNEQFF
>TRBJ2-1|few|TRBV5-6|.
TGTGCCACCATGAAGGGGGCGGGGGCATGGAATGAGCAGTTCTTC
CATMKGAGAWNEQFF
>TRBJ2-5|many|TRBV5-1|.
TGCGCCAGCAGCTTTAGGGGGGCAGAGACCCAGTACTTC
CASSFRGAETQYF
>TRBJ2-7|.|TRBV6-2/TRBV6-3|TRBD1
TGTGCCAGCAGTTACGGTACAGGGGCCGAGCAGTACTTC
CASSYGTGAEQYF
>TRBJ1-1|.|TRBV30|.
TGTGCCTGGATTACTTCAGCACTTAACACTGAAGCTTTCTTT
CAWITSALNTEAFF
>TRBJ1-3|few|TRBV12-3/TRBV12-4|.
TGTGCCAGCTCCCTCCTGGCCACCTCTGGAAACACCATATATTTT
CASSLLATSGNTIYF
>TRBJ2-5|.|TRBV29-1|TRBD2
TGCAGCGTTGTCGGGGGGATAGGTGAGACCCAGTACTTC
CSVVGGIGETQYF
>TRBJ2-3|few|TRBV13|.
TGTGCCAGCAGCTTAGGAGCCTGGGATACGCAGTATTTT
CASSLGAWDTQYF
>TRBJ2-3|.|TRBV24-1|TRBD1
TGTGCCACCAGTGATTTTGGGACAGGGGGCACAGATACGCAGTATTTT
CATSDFGTGGTDTQYF
>TRBJ2-1|.|TRBV5-1|TRBD1
TGCGCCAGCAGAGAGGGACAGGGCGATGAGCAGTTCTTC
CASREGQGDEQFF
>TRBJ1-5|few|TRBV24-1|TRBD1
TGTGCCACCAGTGATTTGCCAGGACAGGTACATTTT
CATSDLPGQVHF
>TRBJ2-3|few|TRBV6-5|TRBD2
TGTGCCAGCAGTTACCAGCGGGGACTAGACGGGGCGCAGTATTTT
CASSYQRGLDGAQYF
>TRBJ2-2|few|TRBV7-7|.
TGTGCCAGCAGCTCGGACAGACCTGGCGGGGAGCTGTTTTTT
CASSSDRPGGELFF
>TRBJ2-1|many|TRBV2|TRBD2
TGTGCCAGCAGTTATCCGGGACTAGGTGGGGTGAATGAGCAGTTCTTC
CASSYPGLGGVNEQFF
>TRBJ1-1|few|TRBV6-2/TRBV6-3|.
TGTGCCAGCAGTTTCCCGGCCAGAGCGAACACTGAAGCTTTCTTT
CASSFPARANTEAFF